This TCR beta chain is drawn from a study of a mutant IDH1 vaccine in newly diagnosed glioma. Study summary: Former treatment meant radiotherapy, temozolomide, or both; the majority had gotten both. Study-wide results and caveats: Pseudoprogression seemed unrelated to changes in top peripheral T cell clonotypes.

Points on this clone: Its antigen is still unknown.

The CDR3 contains 12 residues. V was trimmed by 7 bases and J by 3 bases, leaving 9 bases between them. In germline, CDR1 is KGHSH, CDR2 LQKENI. As to time point: week 47, end of study. Alongside topical imiquimod, each dose of vaccine comprised 300 ug of mutant IDH1 20-mer peptide. At weeks 1, 3, 5, 7, 11, 15, 19 and 23, patients received a vaccination, eight in all. New WHO grade 3 or 4 IDH1-mutant, ATRX-lost astrocytomas were present in all donors. Clones were read by immunoSEQ multiplex PCR, and TCRdb kept only the in-frame ones, dropping some. The table records nearly 50,000 clones, approximately 84% of them present only once.

The clonotype was recovered from a woman under 40 with glioma. Some clones in this sample may be carry-over from other donors' samples. The specimen was PBMCs, collected from a glioma patient whose treatment included an IDH1 peptide vaccine. This rearrangement joins TRBV18 to TRBJ2-5; unclear D gene. The CDR3, as DNA: TGTGCCAGCTACCTTAGTGAAGAGACCCAGTACTTC. It translates to CASYLSEETQYF.